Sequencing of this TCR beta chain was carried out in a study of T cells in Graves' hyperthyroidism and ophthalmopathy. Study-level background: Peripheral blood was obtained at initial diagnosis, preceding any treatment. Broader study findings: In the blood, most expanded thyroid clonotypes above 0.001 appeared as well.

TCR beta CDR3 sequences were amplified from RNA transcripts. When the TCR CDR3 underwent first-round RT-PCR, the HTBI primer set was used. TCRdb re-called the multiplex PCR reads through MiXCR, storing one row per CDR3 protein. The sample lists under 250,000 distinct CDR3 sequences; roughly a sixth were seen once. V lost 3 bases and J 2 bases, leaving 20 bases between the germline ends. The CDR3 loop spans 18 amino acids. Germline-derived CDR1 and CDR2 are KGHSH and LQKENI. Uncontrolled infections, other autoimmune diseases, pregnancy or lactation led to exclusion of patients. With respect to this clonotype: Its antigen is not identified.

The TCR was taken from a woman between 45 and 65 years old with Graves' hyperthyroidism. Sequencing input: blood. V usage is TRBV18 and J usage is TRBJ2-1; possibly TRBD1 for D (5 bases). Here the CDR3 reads CASSPILPSGNAYNEQFF. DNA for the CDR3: TGTGCCAGCTCACCCATATTGCCTTCAGGGAACGCCTACAATGAGCAGTTCTTC.